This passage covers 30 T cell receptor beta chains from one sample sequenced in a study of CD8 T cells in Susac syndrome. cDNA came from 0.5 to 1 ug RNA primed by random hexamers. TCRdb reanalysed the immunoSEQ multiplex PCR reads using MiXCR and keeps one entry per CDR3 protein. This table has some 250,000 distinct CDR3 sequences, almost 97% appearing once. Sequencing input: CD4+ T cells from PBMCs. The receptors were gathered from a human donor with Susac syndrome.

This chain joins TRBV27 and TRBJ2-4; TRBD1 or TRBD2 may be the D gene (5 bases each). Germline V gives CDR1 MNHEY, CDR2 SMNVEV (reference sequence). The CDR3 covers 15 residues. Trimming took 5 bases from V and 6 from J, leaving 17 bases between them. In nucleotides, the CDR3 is TGTGCCAGCAGTATCTCCGGGGCGCTGAGAAACATTCAGTACTTC. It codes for CASSISGALRNIQYF.

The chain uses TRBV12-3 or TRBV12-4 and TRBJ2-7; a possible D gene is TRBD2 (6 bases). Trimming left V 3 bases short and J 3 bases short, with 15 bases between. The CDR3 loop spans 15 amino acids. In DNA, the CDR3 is TGTGCCAGCAGTTTCCAGAGGACTATCGGCTACGAGCAGTACTTC. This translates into CASSFQRTIGYEQYF.

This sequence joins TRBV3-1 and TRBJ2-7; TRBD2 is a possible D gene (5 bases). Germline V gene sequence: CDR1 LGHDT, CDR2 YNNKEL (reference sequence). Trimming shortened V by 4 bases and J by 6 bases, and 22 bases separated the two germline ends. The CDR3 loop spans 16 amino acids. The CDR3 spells CASSPIIGSVAGEQYF. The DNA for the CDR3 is TGTGCCAGCAGCCCCATTATCGGGTCCGTGGCGGGCGAGCAGTACTTC.

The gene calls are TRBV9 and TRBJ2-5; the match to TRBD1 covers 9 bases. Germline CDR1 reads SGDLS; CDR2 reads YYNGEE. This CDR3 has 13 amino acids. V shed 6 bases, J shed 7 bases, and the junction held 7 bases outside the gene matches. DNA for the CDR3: TGTGCCAGCACCCCGGACAGGGGATGGACCCAGTACTTC. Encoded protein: CASTPDRGWTQYF.

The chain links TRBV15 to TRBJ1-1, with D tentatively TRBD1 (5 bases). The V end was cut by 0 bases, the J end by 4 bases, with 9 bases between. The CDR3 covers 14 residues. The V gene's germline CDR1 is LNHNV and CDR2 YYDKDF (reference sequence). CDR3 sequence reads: CATSRDGGVTEAFF. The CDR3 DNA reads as TGTGCCACCAGCAGAGATGGAGGGGTCACTGAAGCTTTCTTT.

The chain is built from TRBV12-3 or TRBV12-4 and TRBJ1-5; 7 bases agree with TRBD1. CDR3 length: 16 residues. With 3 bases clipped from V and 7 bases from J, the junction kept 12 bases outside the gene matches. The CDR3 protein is CASSLEGIRGPQPQHF. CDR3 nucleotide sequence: TGTGCCAGCAGTTTGGAGGGTATTAGGGGGCCGCAGCCCCAGCATTTT.

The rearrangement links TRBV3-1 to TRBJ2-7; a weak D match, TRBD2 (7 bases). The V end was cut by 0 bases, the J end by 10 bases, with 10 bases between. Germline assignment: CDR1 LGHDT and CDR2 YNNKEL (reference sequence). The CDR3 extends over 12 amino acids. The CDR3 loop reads CASSQEGGRQYF. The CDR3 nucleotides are TGTGCCAGCAGCCAAGAGGGGGGGCGTCAGTACTTC.

The CDR3 DNA sequence: TGTGCCAGCTCACCGCTTTCCCTGAACACTGAAGCTTTCTTT. This gives the protein CASSPLSLNTEAFF. The chain recombines TRBV18 with TRBJ1-1; D ambiguous. Trimming cost V 3 bases and J 0 bases, with 8 bases left between them. The germline V gene has CDR1 KGHSH and CDR2 LQKENI. The CDR3 is 14 amino acids.

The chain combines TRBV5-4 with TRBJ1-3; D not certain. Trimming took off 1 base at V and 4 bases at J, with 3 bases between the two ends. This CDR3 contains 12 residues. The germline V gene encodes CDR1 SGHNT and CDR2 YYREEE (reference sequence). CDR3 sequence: CASSLHGNTIYF. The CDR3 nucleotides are TGTGCCAGCAGCTTGCACGGAAACACCATATATTTT.

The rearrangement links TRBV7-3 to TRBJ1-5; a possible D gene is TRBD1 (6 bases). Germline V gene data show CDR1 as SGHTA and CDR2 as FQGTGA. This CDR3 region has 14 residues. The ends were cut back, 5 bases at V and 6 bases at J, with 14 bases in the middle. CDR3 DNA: TGTGCCAGCAGCGTGACAGGCGGGCGTCAGCCCCAGCATTTT. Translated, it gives CASSVTGGRQPQHF.

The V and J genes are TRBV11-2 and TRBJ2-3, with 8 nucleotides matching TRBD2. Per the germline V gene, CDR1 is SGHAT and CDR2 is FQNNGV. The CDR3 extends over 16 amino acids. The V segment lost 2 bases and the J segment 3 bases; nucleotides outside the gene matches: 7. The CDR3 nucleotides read TGTGCCAGCAGCTTATTGGGACTAGGGGGAACAGATACGCAGTATTTT. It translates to CASSLLGLGGTDTQYF.

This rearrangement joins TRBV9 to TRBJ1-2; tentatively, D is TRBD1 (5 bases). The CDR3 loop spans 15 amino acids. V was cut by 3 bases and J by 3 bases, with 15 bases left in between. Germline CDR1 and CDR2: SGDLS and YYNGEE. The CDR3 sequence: CASSGTGAVYYGYTF. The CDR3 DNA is TGTGCCAGCAGCGGTACAGGAGCGGTTTACTATGGCTACACCTTC.

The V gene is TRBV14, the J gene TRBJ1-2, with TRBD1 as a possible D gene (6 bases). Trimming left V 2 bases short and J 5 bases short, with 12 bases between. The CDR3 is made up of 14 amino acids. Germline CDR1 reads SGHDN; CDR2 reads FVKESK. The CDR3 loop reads CASSQRGGIYGYTF. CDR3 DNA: TGTGCCAGCAGCCAAAGAGGGGGAATTTATGGCTACACCTTC.

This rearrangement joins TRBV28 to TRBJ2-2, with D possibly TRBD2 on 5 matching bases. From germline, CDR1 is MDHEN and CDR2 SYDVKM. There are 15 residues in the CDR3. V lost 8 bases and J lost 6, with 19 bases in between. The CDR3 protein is CASGYLGLAPGELFF. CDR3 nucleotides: TGTGCCAGCGGATACCTCGGGCTAGCCCCCGGGGAGCTGTTTTTT.

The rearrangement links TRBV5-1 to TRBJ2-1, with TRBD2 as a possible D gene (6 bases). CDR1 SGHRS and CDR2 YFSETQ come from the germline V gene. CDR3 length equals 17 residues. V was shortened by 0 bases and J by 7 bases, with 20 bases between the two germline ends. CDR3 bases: TGCGCCAGCAGCTTGGCCGGGGGTTCGTGGCGGAAGAATGAGCAGTTCTTC. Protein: CASSLAGGSWRKNEQFF.

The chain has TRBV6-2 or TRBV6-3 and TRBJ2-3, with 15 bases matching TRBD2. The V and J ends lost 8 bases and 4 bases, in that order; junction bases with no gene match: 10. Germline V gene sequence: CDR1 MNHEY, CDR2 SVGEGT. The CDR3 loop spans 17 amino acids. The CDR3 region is CASSGLAGGPSADTQYF. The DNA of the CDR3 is TGTGCCAGCTCCGGACTAGCGGGAGGGCCGTCGGCAGATACGCAGTATTTT.

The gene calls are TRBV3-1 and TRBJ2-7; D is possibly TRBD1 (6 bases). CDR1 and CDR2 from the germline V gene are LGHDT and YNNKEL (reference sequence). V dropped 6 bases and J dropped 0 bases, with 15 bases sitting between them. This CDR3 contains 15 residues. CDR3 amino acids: CASSFGAGDSYEQYF. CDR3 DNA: TGTGCCAGCAGTTTTGGGGCAGGGGACTCCTACGAGCAGTACTTC.

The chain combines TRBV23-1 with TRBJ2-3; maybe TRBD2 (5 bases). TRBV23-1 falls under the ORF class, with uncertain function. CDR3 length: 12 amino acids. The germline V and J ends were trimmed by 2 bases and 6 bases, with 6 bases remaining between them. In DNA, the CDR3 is TGCGCCAGCAGTCAACGAGGGGATACGCAGTATTTT. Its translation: CASSQRGDTQYF.

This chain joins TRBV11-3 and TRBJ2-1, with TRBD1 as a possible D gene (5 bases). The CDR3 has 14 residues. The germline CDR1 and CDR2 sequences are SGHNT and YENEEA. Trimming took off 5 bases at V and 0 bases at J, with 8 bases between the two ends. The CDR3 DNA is TGTGCCAGCAGCAGCCAGGGCTCCTACAATGAGCAGTTCTTC. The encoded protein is CASSSQGSYNEQFF.

The CDR3 protein is CSARAGLAEKFF. The CDR3 DNA reads as TGCAGTGCTAGAGCCGGACTAGCGGAGAAGTTCTTC. The chain links TRBV20-1 to TRBJ2-1; 10 bases align to TRBD2. This CDR3 contains 12 residues. J was trimmed by 14 bases and V by 1 base; bases with no gene match: 5. CDR1 is DFQATT, CDR2 SNEGSKA, per germline (reference sequence).

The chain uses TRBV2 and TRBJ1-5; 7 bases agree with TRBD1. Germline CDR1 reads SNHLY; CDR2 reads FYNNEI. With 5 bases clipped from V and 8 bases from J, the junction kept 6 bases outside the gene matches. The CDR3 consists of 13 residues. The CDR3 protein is CASSYRGLEPQHF. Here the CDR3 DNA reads TGTGCCAGCAGTTACAGGGGACTTGAGCCCCAGCATTTT.

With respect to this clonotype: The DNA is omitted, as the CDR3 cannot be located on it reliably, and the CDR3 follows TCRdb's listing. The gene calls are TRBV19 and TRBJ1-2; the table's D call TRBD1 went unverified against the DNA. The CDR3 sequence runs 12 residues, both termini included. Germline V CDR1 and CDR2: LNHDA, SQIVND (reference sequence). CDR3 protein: CASTTVGHGYTF.

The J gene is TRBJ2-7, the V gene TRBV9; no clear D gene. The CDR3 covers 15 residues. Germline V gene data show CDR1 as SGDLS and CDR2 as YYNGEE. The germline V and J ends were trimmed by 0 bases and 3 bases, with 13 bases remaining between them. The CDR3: CASSVGDTYFYEQYF. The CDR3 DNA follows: TGTGCCAGCAGCGTAGGAGACACCTACTTCTACGAGCAGTACTTC.

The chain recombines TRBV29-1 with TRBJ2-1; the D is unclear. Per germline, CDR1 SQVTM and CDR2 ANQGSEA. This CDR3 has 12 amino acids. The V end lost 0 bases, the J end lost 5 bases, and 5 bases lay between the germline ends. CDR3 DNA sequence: TGCAGCGTTGAAGATAACAACAATGAGCAGTTCTTC. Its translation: CSVEDNNNEQFF.

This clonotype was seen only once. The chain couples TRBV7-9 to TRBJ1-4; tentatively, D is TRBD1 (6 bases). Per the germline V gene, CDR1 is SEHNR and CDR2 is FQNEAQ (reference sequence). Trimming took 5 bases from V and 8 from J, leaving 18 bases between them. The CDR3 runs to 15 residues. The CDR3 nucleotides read TGTGCCAGCAGCCCTGGGGGGCTGGGTTGGGAAAAACTGTTTTTT. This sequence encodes CASSPGGLGWEKLFF.

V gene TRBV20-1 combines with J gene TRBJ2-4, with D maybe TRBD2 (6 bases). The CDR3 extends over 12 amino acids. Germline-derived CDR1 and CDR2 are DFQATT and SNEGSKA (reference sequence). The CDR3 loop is CSAPGGEGIQYF. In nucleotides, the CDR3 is TGCAGCGCCCCCGGGGGAGAAGGCATTCAGTACTTC.

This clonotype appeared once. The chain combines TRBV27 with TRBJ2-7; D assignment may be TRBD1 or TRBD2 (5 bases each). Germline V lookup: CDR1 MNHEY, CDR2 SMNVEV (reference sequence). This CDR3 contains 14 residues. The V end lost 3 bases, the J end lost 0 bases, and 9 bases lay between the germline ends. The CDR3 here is CASSLWDPSYEQYF. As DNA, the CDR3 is TGTGCCAGCAGTTTGTGGGACCCCTCCTACGAGCAGTACTTC.

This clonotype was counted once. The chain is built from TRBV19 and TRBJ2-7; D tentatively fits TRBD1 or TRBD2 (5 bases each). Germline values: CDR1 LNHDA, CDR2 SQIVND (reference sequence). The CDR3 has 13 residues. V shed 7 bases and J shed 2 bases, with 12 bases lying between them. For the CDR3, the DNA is TGTGCCAGTATTGGGGACGGGACCTACGAGCAGTACTTC. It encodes CASIGDGTYEQYF.

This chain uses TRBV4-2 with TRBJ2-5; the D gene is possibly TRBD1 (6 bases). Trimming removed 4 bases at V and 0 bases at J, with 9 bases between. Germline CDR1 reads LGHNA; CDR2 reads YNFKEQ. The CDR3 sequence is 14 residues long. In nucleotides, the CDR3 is TGTGCCAGCAGCCCCGGGACAAACCAAGAGACCCAGTACTTC. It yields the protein CASSPGTNQETQYF.

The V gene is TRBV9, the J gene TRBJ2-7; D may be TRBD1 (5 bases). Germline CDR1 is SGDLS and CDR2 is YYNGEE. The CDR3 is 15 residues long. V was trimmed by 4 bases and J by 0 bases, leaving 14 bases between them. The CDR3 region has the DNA TGTGCCAGCAGCACTGGACACTCCAGCTCCTACGAGCAGTACTTC. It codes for CASSTGHSSSYEQYF.